The 21 T cell receptor beta chains listed next were all sequenced from one sample in a study of T cell changes during pregnancy in multiple sclerosis. Assay used: immunoSEQ multiplex PCR; TCRdb lists only in-frame clones, some missing. This sample yields 30,000 to 40,000 clones, of which 90% to 95% are seen a single time; 0.35% to 0.45% belongs to the top ten. The material sequenced was CD4+ T cells from peripheral blood mononuclear cells, taken in the third trimester of pregnancy. The receptor source for this set is a female donor in good health, enrolled as a control in a pregnancy study.

The chain has TRBV10-3 and TRBJ2-7; a possible D gene is TRBD1 (5 bases). From germline, CDR1 is ENHRY and CDR2 SYGVKD. Trimming cost V 0 bases and J 5 bases, with 8 bases left between them. The CDR3 runs 13 residues. The CDR3, as DNA: TGTGCCATCAGTGAGTCCCAGGGCCACGAGCAGTACTTC. It translates to CAISESQGHEQYF.

V usage is TRBV28 and J usage is TRBJ1-2, with 7 bases that match TRBD1. Trimming removed 7 bases from V and 8 bases from J; junction bases left unmatched: 10. The CDR3 has 13 amino acids. CDR1 is MDHEN and CDR2 is SYDVKM in the germline V gene. The CDR3 DNA reads TGTGCCAGCACCTTGGAGGGGGCACGCGGCTACACCTTC. It specifies CASTLEGARGYTF.

V usage is TRBV19 and J usage is TRBJ1-1; 7 bases fit TRBD1. V was clipped by 7 bases and J by 1 base; unmatched bases: 9. The CDR3 has 15 amino acids. Germline values: CDR1 LNHDA, CDR2 SQIVND (reference sequence). CDR3 protein: CASNKQGPGNTEAFF. CDR3 nucleotides: TGTGCCAGTAATAAACAGGGGCCGGGGAACACTGAAGCTTTCTTT.

V is TRBV6-1 and J is TRBJ1-1, with 7 bases fitting TRBD1. This CDR3 comprises 13 residues. From germline, CDR1 is MNHNS and CDR2 SASEGT. V lost 8 bases, J lost 5 bases, and 8 bases stayed unmatched. The CDR3 sequence: CASSDRVWTEAFF. CDR3 in DNA: TGTGCCAGCTCCGACAGGGTATGGACTGAAGCTTTCTTT.

This chain connects TRBV18 to TRBJ1-1; D gene unclear. The CDR3 is made up of 15 amino acids. Trimming shortened V by 0 bases and J by 0 bases, and 8 bases separated the two germline ends. CDR1 KGHSH and CDR2 LQKENI come from the germline V gene. The CDR3 DNA reads TGTGCCAGCTCACCACCGGGAGGGATGAACACTGAAGCTTTCTTT. Its protein product is CASSPPGGMNTEAFF.

The chain links TRBV5-1 to TRBJ1-1; 7 positions match TRBD1. Germline V gives CDR1 SGHRS, CDR2 YFSETQ. There are 15 residues in the CDR3. J was trimmed by 1 base and V by 4 bases; bases with no gene match: 7. This CDR3 is CASSPEGQSNTEAFF. Written as DNA, the CDR3 is TGCGCCAGCAGCCCGGAGGGACAGTCGAACACTGAAGCTTTCTTT.

This chain uses TRBV2 with TRBJ2-1; the match to TRBD1 covers 7 bases. CDR1 is SNHLY, CDR2 FYNNEI, per germline. This CDR3 spans 15 amino acids. V was clipped by 9 bases and J by 3 bases; unmatched bases: 11. The chain's CDR3 is CARPGQDGNYNEQFF. CDR3 nucleotide sequence: TGTGCCAGGCCTGGACAGGATGGGAACTACAATGAGCAGTTCTTC. The complete variable domain, with remaining parts taken from reference TRBV2 and TRBJ2-1, reads EPEVTQTPSHQVTQMGQEVILRCVPISNHLYFYWYRQILGQKVEFLVSFYNNEISEKSEIFDDQFSVERPDGSNFTLKIRSTKLEDSAMYFCARPGQDGNYNEQFFGPGTRLTVL.

The rearrangement links TRBV10-1 to TRBJ2-6; TRBD1 matches at 8 bases. The CDR3 loop spans 17 amino acids. V gave up 4 bases and J gave up 1 base; unmatched junction bases: 6. Germline assignment: CDR1 WNHNN and CDR2 SYGVQD (reference sequence). The CDR3 sequence is CASSVGQGTSGANVLTF. CDR3 bases: TGCGCCAGCAGTGTTGGACAGGGAACATCTGGGGCCAACGTCCTGACTTTC.

The chain employs TRBV5-6 and TRBJ2-4; possible D gene TRBD1, 5 bases. The CDR3 length is 12 residues. V dropped 4 bases and J dropped 8 bases, with 10 bases sitting between them. CDR1 and CDR2 (germline): SGHDT, YYEEEE. This CDR3 is CASSAGWDIQYF. Here the CDR3 DNA reads TGTGCCAGCAGCGCAGGGTGGGACATTCAGTACTTC.

This chain links TRBV5-1 with TRBJ2-7; D is unresolved. The CDR3 is 16 residues long. V dropped 4 bases and J dropped 6 bases, with 23 bases sitting between them. Germline CDR1 and CDR2: SGHRS and YFSETQ. CDR3 loop: CASSPVHGEIRGEQYF. As DNA, the CDR3 is TGCGCCAGCAGCCCCGTGCATGGAGAAATACGTGGCGAGCAGTACTTC. Complete variable domain (other parts from reference TRBV5-1 and TRBJ2-7): KAGVTQTPRYLIKTRGQQVTLSCSPISGHRSVSWYQQTPGQGLQFLFEYFSETQRNKGNFPGRFSGRQFSNSRSEMNVSTLELGDSALYLCASSPVHGEIRGEQYFGPGTRLTVT.

The gene calls are TRBV5-1 and TRBJ2-3; 7 bases line up with TRBD1. The J segment lost 0 bases and the V segment lost 4 bases, leaving 5 bases of the junction unmatched. CDR3 size: 15 residues. Germline V lookup: CDR1 SGHRS, CDR2 YFSETQ. The CDR3 loop is CASSKDRPSTDTQYF. The CDR3 DNA reads TGCGCCAGCAGCAAGGACAGGCCTAGCACAGATACGCAGTATTTT. The complete variable domain, with remaining parts taken from reference TRBV5-1 and TRBJ2-3, reads KAGVTQTPRYLIKTRGQQVTLSCSPISGHRSVSWYQQTPGQGLQFLFEYFSETQRNKGNFPGRFSGRQFSNSRSEMNVSTLELGDSALYLCASSKDRPSTDTQYFGPGTRLTVL.

V and J are TRBV2 and TRBJ2-3; 9 bases map to TRBD1. The junction had 9 bases not matched to a gene; V was cut back by 8 bases and J by 3 bases. Germline V gives CDR1 SNHLY, CDR2 FYNNEI. This CDR3 has 15 amino acids. The DNA of the CDR3 is TGTGCCAGCCTAGTAGGGACAGGGATGACAGATACGCAGTATTTT. Protein: CASLVGTGMTDTQYF.

CDR3 nucleotides: TGTGCCAGCAGTTTTCGGACTACAAACACCGGGGAGCTGTTTTTT. It encodes CASSFRTTNTGELFF. The rearrangement joins TRBV28 to TRBJ2-2, with D possibly TRBD2 on 6 matching bases. V lost 3 bases, J lost 2 bases, and 10 bases lay in between. The length of the CDR3 is 15 residues. Germline V gives CDR1 MDHEN, CDR2 SYDVKM. The full variable domain, completed using reference TRBV28 and TRBJ2-2, is DVKVTQSSRYLVKRTGEKVFLECVQDMDHENMFWYRQDPGLGLRLIYFSYDVKMKEKGDIPEGYSVSREKKERFSLILESASTNQTSMYLCASSFRTTNTGELFFGEGSRLTVL.

CDR3 loop: CASITKSRGTSESDEQYF. The CDR3 DNA follows: TGTGCCAGCATAACTAAGTCCCGAGGGACTAGTGAATCGGACGAGCAGTACTTC. The V and J genes are TRBV21-1 and TRBJ2-7; no check of the table's D call, TRBD2, against the DNA was made. TRBV21-1 is annotated as a pseudogene. This CDR3 has 18 residues.

J is TRBJ1-1 and V is TRBV7-9; 7 positions agree with TRBD1. The CDR3 runs 14 residues. The junction had 6 bases not matched to a gene; V was cut back by 5 bases and J by 3 bases. CDR1 SEHNR and CDR2 FQNEAQ come from the germline V gene (reference sequence). The CDR3 spells CASSPGQADTEAFF. The CDR3 coding sequence is TGTGCCAGCAGCCCCGGACAGGCGGACACTGAAGCTTTCTTT. Full variable domain (rest looked up from reference TRBV7-9 and TRBJ1-1): DTGVSQNPRHKITKRGQNVTFRCDPISEHNRLYWYRQTLGQGPEFLTYFQNEAQLEKSRLLSDRFSAERPKGSFSTLEIQRTEQGDSAMYLCASSPGQADTEAFFGQGTRLTVV.

The chain carries TRBV11-3 and TRBJ2-7; TRBD1 agrees at 8 bases. Losses at the gene ends were 4 bases for V and 5 bases for J; bases not matched to a gene: 10. Germline loops: CDR1 SGHNT, CDR2 YENEEA. The CDR3 sequence is 15 residues long. CDR3 in DNA: TGTGCCAGCAGCTCATCCACAGGGGGTGACCACGAGCAGTACTTC. Translated, it gives CASSSSTGGDHEQYF. The full variable domain, its missing parts supplied by reference TRBV11-3 and TRBJ2-7, is EAGVVQSPRYKIIEKKQPVAFWCNPISGHNTLYWYLQNLGQGPELLIRYENEEAVDDSQLPKDRFSAERLKGVDSTLKIQPAELGDSAVYLCASSSSTGGDHEQYFGPGTRLTVT.

The chain couples TRBV5-1 to TRBJ2-1; D gene uncertain. CDR3 length: 16 amino acids. V dropped 0 bases and J dropped 0 bases, with 10 bases sitting between them. Looked up from germline, CDR1 is SGHRS and CDR2 is YFSETQ. In DNA, the CDR3 is TGCGCCAGCAGCTTGGATGCAGCGAGCTCCTACAATGAGCAGTTCTTC. It specifies CASSLDAASSYNEQFF.

The CDR3 nucleotides read TGCGCCAGCAGCCAAGTGATTGGAGACTCCTCTGGAAACACCATATATTTT. It encodes CASSQVIGDSSGNTIYF. The rearrangement links TRBV4-1 to TRBJ1-3; D unclear. This CDR3 has 17 amino acids. In germline, CDR1 is MGHRA, CDR2 YSYEKL. The V and J ends lost 1 base and 0 bases respectively, with 13 bases between them.

This clone was observed once. The rearrangement joins TRBV27 to TRBJ1-4; maybe TRBD1 (6 bases). V was pared by 8 bases and J by 4 bases, with 11 bases between. Germline CDR1 is MNHEY and CDR2 is SMNVEV (reference sequence). The CDR3 spans 13 residues. The CDR3 DNA follows: TGTGCCAGCGGTGACAGGTTTAATGAAAAACTGTTTTTT. It specifies CASGDRFNEKLFF.

V is TRBV15 and J is TRBJ2-5; 12 bases map to TRBD2. Germline V lookup: CDR1 LNHNV, CDR2 YYDKDF (reference sequence). The V and J ends lost 4 bases and 5 bases, in that order; junction bases with no gene match: 5. The CDR3 extends over 15 amino acids. The CDR3 sequence is CATSISSGGAETQYF. The CDR3 DNA is TGTGCCACCAGCATATCTAGCGGGGGGGCTGAGACCCAGTACTTC. The whole variable domain, remainder taken from reference TRBV15 and TRBJ2-5, is DAMVIQNPRYQVTQFGKPVTLSCSQTLNHNVMYWYQQKSSQAPKLLFHYYDKDFNNEADTPDNFQSRRPNTSFCFLDIRSPGLGDTAMYLCATSISSGGAETQYFGPGTRLLVL.

The chain uses TRBV7-3 and TRBJ2-7; unclear D gene. CDR1 is SGHTA, CDR2 FQGTGA, per germline. The germline V and J ends were trimmed by 1 base and 0 bases, with 13 bases remaining between them. The CDR3 length is 16 residues. For the CDR3, the DNA is TGTGCCAGCAGCTTAAATCCCTTGGCCAGCTCCTACGAGCAGTACTTC. Encoded protein: CASSLNPLASSYEQYF.